This T cell receptor (beta chain) was observed in a study of monozygotic twins with inflammatory bowel disease. Germline lookup yields CDR1 MNHEY and CDR2 SVGAGI. The CDR3 spans 14 residues. One entry per CDR3 protein, without DNA, is what TCRdb gives after re-calling the 5' RACE reads. The table lists over 350,000 distinct CDR3 sequences. This TCR came from a human donor with ulcerative colitis or Crohn's disease, or a healthy co-twin of an affected twin (not recorded which). The specimen was blood. The chain couples TRBV6-5 to TRBJ2-1; TCRdb's D call, TRBD1, is unchecked because there is no DNA. This chain's CDR3 is CASSYPGQDNEQFF.